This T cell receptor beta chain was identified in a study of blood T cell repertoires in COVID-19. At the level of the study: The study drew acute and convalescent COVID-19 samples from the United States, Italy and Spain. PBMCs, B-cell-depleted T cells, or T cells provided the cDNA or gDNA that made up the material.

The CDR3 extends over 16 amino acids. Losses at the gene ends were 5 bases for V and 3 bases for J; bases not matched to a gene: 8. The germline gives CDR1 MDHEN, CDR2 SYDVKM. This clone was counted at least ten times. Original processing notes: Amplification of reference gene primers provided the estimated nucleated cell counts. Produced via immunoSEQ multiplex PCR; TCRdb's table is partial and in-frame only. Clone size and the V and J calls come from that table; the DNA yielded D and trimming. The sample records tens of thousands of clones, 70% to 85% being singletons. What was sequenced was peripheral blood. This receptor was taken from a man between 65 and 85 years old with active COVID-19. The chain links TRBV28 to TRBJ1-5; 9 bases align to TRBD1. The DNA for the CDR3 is TGTGCCAGCAGTCTGAACCGGGACAGGGTCAATCAGCCCCAGCATTTT. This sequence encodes CASSLNRDRVNQPQHF.